This passage covers 15 T cell receptor beta chains from one sample sequenced in a study of cytomegalovirus exposure and HLA in healthy donors. In the PCR, 60 Vbeta and 13 Jbeta primers were used. Clones were sequenced by immunoSEQ multiplex PCR, and TCRdb holds only the in-frame ones, with some missing. The sample includes 150,000 to 200,000 clones, roughly 80% of them seen just once. Source material: PBMCs. These receptors all come from a man between 18 and 35 years old in good health and CMV-seropositive.

The rearrangement links TRBV6-1 to TRBJ2-5, with 10 nucleotides matching TRBD1. Germline loops: CDR1 MNHNS, CDR2 SASEGT. Trimming removed 8 bases from V and 7 bases from J; junction bases left unmatched: 4. The CDR3 loop spans 12 amino acids. The CDR3 DNA reads TGTGCCAGCGACGGGACAGGGGTGACCCAGTACTTC. This translates into CASDGTGVTQYF.

The chain links TRBV7-6 to TRBJ2-7; 10 bases fit TRBD2. There are 13 residues in the CDR3. Germline-derived CDR1 and CDR2 are SGHVS and FNYEAQ. Trimming at V came to 8 bases and at J to 3 bases, leaving 4 bases not matched to a gene. The CDR3 nucleotides are TGTGCCAGCGGGGGACTAGCGAGCTACGAGCAGTACTTC. The encoded protein is CASGGLASYEQYF.

This clone was found a few times. The rearrangement uses TRBV11-2 and TRBJ2-1, with a weak D call TRBD2 (5 bases). In germline, CDR1 is SGHAT, CDR2 FQNNGV. The CDR3 consists of 14 residues. The V end lost 0 bases, the J end lost 9 bases, and 12 bases lay between the germline ends. In DNA, the CDR3 is TGTGCCAGCAGCTTAGAAAACGGGATCGGTGAGCAGTTCTTC. This encodes CASSLENGIGEQFF.

The genes are TRBV5-1 and TRBJ2-3; TRBD2 is a possible D gene (5 bases). In germline, CDR1 is SGHRS, CDR2 YFSETQ. The V end lost 0 bases, the J end lost 2 bases, and 13 bases lay between the germline ends. The CDR3 runs 16 residues. The CDR3 nucleotides are TGCGCCAGCAGCTTGGGGTTCGGGGTCCTCACAGATACGCAGTATTTT. Translation: CASSLGFGVLTDTQYF.

The chain recombines TRBV7-9 with TRBJ2-7; TRBD2 is a possible D gene (6 bases). Trimming pared 6 bases from V and 7 bases from J, leaving 16 bases between. This CDR3 has 13 amino acids. Germline lookup yields CDR1 SEHNR and CDR2 FQNEAQ (reference sequence). The CDR3 is CASSPPTSREQYF. The CDR3 DNA reads TGTGCCAGCAGTCCTCCGACTAGTCGGGAGCAGTACTTC.

This clone came up once. V usage is TRBV7-9 and J usage is TRBJ2-1; D is possibly TRBD2 (6 bases). Germline CDR1 SEHNR, CDR2 FQNEAQ (reference sequence). The length of the CDR3 is 17 residues. Trimming shortened V by 0 bases and J by 0 bases, and 12 bases separated the two germline ends. The CDR3 reads CASSLALALSSYNEQFF. The DNA of the CDR3 is TGTGCCAGCAGCTTAGCCCTAGCGCTCAGCTCCTACAATGAGCAGTTCTTC.

The chain has TRBV27 and TRBJ2-5, with 7 bases lining up with TRBD1. This CDR3 has 15 amino acids. Germline V gene lookup returns CDR1 MNHEY and CDR2 SMNVEV (reference sequence). V shed 7 bases, J shed 1 base, and the junction held 9 bases outside the gene matches. The CDR3, as DNA: TGTGCCAGCACCCAAAGGGGGCAGACCCAAGAGACCCAGTACTTC. It translates to CASTQRGQTQETQYF.

J is TRBJ1-5 and V is TRBV6-5; 9 bases are shared with TRBD1. The CDR3 is made up of 14 amino acids. The junction had 3 bases not matched to a gene; V was cut back by 4 bases and J by 5 bases. CDR1 and CDR2 (germline): MNHEY, SVGAGI. The CDR3 region has the DNA TGTGCCAGCAGTTCACAGGGGGCTCATCAGCCCCAGCATTTT. Translated: CASSSQGAHQPQHF.

This clone has only a few counts. No conserved phenylalanine or tryptophan is present at the end of the CDR3, so a read error is the likely explanation. V is TRBV6-1 and J is TRBJ1-6; D is uncertain. This CDR3 has 15 amino acids. Germline V gives CDR1 MNHNS, CDR2 SASEGT. Trimming left V 4 bases short and J 10 bases short, with 17 bases between. CDR3 protein: CASSVLIEGGSPLHL. The CDR3 nucleotides are TGTGCCAGCAGTGTCCTCATAGAGGGTGGATCACCCCTCCACCTT.

The J gene is TRBJ1-1, the V gene TRBV5-1; no firm D call. This CDR3 has 13 amino acids. Germline lookup yields CDR1 SGHRS and CDR2 YFSETQ. V lost 2 bases and J 1 base, leaving 6 bases between the germline ends. The CDR3 loop is CASSFGTNTEAFF. In nucleotides, the CDR3 is TGCGCCAGCAGCTTTGGCACGAACACTGAAGCTTTCTTT.

The chain employs TRBV18 and TRBJ2-3; D possibly corresponds to TRBD2 (6 bases). Trimming took off 0 bases at V and 2 bases at J, with 9 bases between the two ends. Looked up from germline, CDR1 is KGHSH and CDR2 is LQKENI. CDR3 length: 15 residues. This chain's CDR3 is CASSPPGLHTDTQYF. DNA of the CDR3: TGTGCCAGCTCACCACCGGGACTCCACACAGATACGCAGTATTTT. Based on the CDR3 plus reference TRBV18 and TRBJ2-3, the full variable domain is NAGVMQNPRHLVRRRGQEARLRCSPMKGHSHVYWYRQLPEEGLKFMVYLQKENIIDESGMPKERFSAEFPKEGPSILRIQQVVRGDSAAYFCASSPPGLHTDTQYFGPGTRLTVL.

This sequence joins TRBV6-1 and TRBJ2-7; unclear D gene. The CDR3 covers 14 residues. V was clipped by 2 bases and J by 2 bases, with 10 bases between them. Germline-derived CDR1 and CDR2 are MNHNS and SASEGT. CDR3 nucleotides: TGTGCCAGCAGTGAACGTCAGATTACCTACGAGCAGTACTTC. As protein: CASSERQITYEQYF.

The CDR3 is CAISEIRQGEETQYF. The DNA for the CDR3 is TGTGCCATCAGTGAGATCCGACAGGGAGAAGAGACCCAGTACTTC. This sequence joins TRBV10-3 and TRBJ2-5; 7 positions match TRBD1. Trimming removed 2 bases from V and 3 bases from J; junction bases left unmatched: 6. The CDR3 consists of 15 residues. Germline CDR1 is ENHRY and CDR2 is SYGVKD.

The chain carries TRBV7-9 and TRBJ1-3; D is possibly TRBD1 (6 bases). Trimming stripped 5 bases from V and 4 bases from J, with 18 bases between. Germline CDR1 and CDR2: SEHNR and FQNEAQ (reference sequence). The CDR3 contains 16 residues. The CDR3 region has the DNA TGTGCCAGCAGCCCTAGGGGGACAACCTTAGGAAACACCATATATTTT. Amino acid sequence: CASSPRGTTLGNTIYF.

The V gene is TRBV6-4, the J gene TRBJ1-1, with 7 bases lining up with TRBD1. CDR1 and CDR2 from the germline V gene are MRHNA and SNTAGT. V lost 5 bases and J lost 0; bases outside the gene matches: 6. There are 15 residues in the CDR3. CDR3 sequence (DNA): TGTGCCAGCAGTCCTCGACAGGGCATGAACACTGAAGCTTTCTTT. Its translation: CASSPRQGMNTEAFF.